This TCR beta chain came from a study of STAT5B mutations in CD4+ large granular lymphocyte leukemia. Worth noting for this clone: Its specificity is not known.

Whole-study findings and limits: Main leukemic clonotypes were patient-specific, but around 25% appeared at low frequency elsewhere. Compared with healthy controls (2/35), patient top clones favored TRBV06 (8/27).

This was a survey-level run. The protocol was immunoSEQ multiplex PCR, while the TCRdb copy is restricted to in-frame clones and leaves out a portion. This sample has some 2,000 clones; 60% to 85% occur once, and the top ten carry about 2.1%. Per the germline V gene, CDR1 is LGHNA and CDR2 is YSLEER. CDR3 length: 18 residues. Germline trimming cut 0 bases from V and 2 bases from J; bases unmatched to any gene: 10. V is TRBV4-3 and J is TRBJ2-3; 8 bases are a match to TRBD2. The sequencing input was PBMCs. The source of this sequence is a woman aged 70-85 years with CD4+ T-cell large granular lymphocyte leukemia. The CDR3 here is CASSQDEALAGPTDTQYF. The CDR3 DNA follows: TGCGCCAGCAGCCAAGATGAGGCCCTAGCGGGCCCCACAGATACGCAGTATTTT.